This TCR beta chain was recorded in a study of blood T cell repertoires in COVID-19. Libraries were prepared by immunoSEQ multiplex PCR; TCRdb keeps only in-frame clonotypes and omits some of them. This repertoire shows 45,000 to 55,000 clones, around nine tenths found once; its top ten account for just under 8.5%. Sequenced sample: peripheral blood. The sequence was collected from a woman between 35 and 50 years old with active COVID-19.

This CDR3 reads CASSIIGGSSYEQYF. The CDR3 DNA reads as TGTGCCAGTAGTATAATTGGGGGCAGCTCCTACGAGCAGTACTTC. V and J are TRBV19 and TRBJ2-7; D is possibly TRBD1 (6 bases). Looked up from germline, CDR1 is LNHDA and CDR2 is SQIVND (reference sequence). The CDR3 contains 15 residues. Between the trimmed V and J ends, which lost 2 bases and 0 bases, there was a span of 11 bases.